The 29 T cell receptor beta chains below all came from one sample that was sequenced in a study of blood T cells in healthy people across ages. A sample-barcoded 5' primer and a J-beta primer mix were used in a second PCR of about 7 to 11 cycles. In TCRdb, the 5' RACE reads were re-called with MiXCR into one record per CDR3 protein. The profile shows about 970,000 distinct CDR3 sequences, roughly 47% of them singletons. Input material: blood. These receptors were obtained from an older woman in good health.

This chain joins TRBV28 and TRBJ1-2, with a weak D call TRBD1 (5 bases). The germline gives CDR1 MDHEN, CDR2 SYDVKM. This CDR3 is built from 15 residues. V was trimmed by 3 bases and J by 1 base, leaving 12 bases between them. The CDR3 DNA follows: TGTGCCAGCAGTTTGGATAGGGGTTTTAACTATGGCTACACCTTC. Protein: CASSLDRGFNYGYTF.

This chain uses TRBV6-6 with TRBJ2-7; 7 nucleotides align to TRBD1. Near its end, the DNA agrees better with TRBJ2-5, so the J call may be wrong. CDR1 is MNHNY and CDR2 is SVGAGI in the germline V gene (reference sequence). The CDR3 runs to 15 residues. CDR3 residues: CASSPQVTGYETQYF. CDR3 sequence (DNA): TGTGCCAGCAGTCCCCAGGTGACAGGGTACGAGACCCAGTACTTC.

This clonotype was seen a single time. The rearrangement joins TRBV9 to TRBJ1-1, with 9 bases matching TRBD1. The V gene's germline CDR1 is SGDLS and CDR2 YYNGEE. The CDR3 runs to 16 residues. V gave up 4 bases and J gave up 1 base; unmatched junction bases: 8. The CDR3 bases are TGTGCCAGCAGCCCCCGGACAGGGGTTGGGAACACTGAAGCTTTCTTT. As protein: CASSPRTGVGNTEAFF.

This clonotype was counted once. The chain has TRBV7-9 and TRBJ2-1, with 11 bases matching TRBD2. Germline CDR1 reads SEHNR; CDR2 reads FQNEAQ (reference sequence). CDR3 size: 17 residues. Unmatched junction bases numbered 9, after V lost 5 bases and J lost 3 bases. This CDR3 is CASSKRGTSGGYNEQFF. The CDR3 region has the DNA TGTGCCAGCAGCAAAAGGGGTACTAGCGGGGGCTACAATGAGCAGTTCTTC.

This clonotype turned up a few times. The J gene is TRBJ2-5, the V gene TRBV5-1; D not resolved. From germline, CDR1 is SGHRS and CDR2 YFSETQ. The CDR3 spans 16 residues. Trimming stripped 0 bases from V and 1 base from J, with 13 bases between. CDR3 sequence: CASSLGPDRLQETQYF. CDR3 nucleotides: TGCGCCAGCAGCTTGGGCCCAGATCGACTCCAAGAGACCCAGTACTTC.

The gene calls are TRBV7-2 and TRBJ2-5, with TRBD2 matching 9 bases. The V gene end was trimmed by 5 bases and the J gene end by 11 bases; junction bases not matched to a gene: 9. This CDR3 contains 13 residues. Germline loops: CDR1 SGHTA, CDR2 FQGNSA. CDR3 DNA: TGTGCCAGCAGCCCCACCGGACTAGCGAAGCAGTACTTC. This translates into CASSPTGLAKQYF.

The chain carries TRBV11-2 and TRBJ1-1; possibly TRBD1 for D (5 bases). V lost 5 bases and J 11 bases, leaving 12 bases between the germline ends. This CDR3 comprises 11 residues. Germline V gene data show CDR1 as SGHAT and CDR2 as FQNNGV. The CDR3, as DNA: TGTGCCAGCAGCCAGCGGGAGGGGGCTTTCTTT. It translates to CASSQREGAFF.

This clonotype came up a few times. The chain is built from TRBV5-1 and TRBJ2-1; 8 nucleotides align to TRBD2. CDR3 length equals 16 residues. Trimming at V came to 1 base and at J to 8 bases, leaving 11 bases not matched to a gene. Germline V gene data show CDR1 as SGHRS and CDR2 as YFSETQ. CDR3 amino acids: CASSLRSSGRTDEQFF. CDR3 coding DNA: TGCGCCAGCAGCTTGCGGTCAAGCGGGAGAACCGATGAGCAGTTCTTC.

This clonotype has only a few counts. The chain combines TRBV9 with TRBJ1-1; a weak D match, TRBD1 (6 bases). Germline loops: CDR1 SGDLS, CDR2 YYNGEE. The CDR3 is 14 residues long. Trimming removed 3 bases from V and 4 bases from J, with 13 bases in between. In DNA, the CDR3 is TGTGCCAGCAGCGGTAACAGGGTCACCACTGAAGCTTTCTTT. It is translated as CASSGNRVTTEAFF.

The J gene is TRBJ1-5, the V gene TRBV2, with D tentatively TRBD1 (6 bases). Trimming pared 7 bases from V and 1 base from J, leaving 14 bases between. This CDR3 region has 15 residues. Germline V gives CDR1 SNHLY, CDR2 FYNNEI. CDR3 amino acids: CASTEGTLSNQPQHF. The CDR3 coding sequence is TGTGCCAGCACCGAGGGGACATTGAGCAATCAGCCCCAGCATTTT. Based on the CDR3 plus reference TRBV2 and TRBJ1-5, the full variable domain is EPEVTQTPSHQVTQMGQEVILRCVPISNHLYFYWYRQILGQKVEFLVSFYNNEISEKSEIFDDQFSVERPDGSNFTLKIRSTKLEDSAMYFCASTEGTLSNQPQHFGDGTRLSIL.

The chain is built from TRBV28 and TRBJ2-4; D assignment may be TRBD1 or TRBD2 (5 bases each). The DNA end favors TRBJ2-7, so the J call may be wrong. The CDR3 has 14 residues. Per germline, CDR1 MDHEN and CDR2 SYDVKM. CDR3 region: CASRNRDGNYEQYF. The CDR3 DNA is TGTGCCAGCAGAAACCGGGACGGTAACTACGAGCAGTACTTC.

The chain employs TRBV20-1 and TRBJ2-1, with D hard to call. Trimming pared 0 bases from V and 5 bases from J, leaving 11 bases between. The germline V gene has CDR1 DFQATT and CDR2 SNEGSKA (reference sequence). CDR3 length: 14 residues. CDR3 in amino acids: CSARDLGSDNEQFF. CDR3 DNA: TGCAGTGCTAGAGATTTAGGATCCGACAATGAGCAGTTCTTC.

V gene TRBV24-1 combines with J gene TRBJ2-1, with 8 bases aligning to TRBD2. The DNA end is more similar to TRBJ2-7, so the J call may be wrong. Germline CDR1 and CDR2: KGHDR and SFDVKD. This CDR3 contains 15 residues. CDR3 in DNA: TGTGCCACCAGTGGGGGACTAGGTTTCTTCAATGAGCAGTACTTC. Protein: CATSGGLGFFNEQYF.

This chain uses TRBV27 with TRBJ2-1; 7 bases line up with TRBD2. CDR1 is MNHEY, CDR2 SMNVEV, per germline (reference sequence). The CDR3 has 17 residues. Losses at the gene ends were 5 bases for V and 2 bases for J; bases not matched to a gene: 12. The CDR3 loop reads CASSPVPAGLAYNEQFF. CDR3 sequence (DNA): TGTGCCAGCAGTCCCGTCCCAGCGGGACTCGCCTACAATGAGCAGTTCTTC.

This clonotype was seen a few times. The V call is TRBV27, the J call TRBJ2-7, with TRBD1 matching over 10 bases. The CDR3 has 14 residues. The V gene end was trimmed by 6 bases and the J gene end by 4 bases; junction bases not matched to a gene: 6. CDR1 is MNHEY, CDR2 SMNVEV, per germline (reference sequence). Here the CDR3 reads CASRRPGQGYEQYF. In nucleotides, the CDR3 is TGTGCCAGCAGAAGGCCGGGACAGGGGTACGAGCAGTACTTC.

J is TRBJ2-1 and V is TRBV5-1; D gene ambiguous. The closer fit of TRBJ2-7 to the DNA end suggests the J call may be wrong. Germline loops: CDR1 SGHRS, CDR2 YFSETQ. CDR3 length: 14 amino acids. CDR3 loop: CASSPDWGRGEQYF. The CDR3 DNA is TGCGCCAGCAGCCCAGACTGGGGTAGAGGTGAGCAGTACTTC.

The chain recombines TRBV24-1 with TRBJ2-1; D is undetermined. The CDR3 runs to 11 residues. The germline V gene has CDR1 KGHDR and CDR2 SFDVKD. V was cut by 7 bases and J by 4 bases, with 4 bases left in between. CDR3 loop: CATRRYNEQFF. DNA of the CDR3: TGTGCCACCAGGCGATACAATGAGCAGTTCTTC.

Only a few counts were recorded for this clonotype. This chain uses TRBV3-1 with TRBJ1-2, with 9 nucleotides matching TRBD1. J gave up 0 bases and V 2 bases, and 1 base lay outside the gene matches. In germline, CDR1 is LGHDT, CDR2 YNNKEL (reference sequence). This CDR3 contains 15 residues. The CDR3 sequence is CASSQWDRANYGYTF. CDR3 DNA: TGTGCCAGCAGCCAATGGGACAGGGCTAACTATGGCTACACCTTC. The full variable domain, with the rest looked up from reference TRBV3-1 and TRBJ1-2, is DTAVSQTPKYLVTQMGNDKSIKCEQNLGHDTMYWYKQDSKKFLKIMFSYNNKELIINETVPNRFSPKSPDKAHLNLHINSLELGDSAVYFCASSQWDRANYGYTFGSGTRLTVV.

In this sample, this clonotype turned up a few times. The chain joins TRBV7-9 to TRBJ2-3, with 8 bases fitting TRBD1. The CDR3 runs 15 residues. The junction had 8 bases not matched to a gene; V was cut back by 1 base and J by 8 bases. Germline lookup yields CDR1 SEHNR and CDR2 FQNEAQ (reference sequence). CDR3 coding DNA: TGTGCCAGCAGCTTAGGGGACAGGAGCTCACCTACGCAGTATTTT. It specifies CASSLGDRSSPTQYF.

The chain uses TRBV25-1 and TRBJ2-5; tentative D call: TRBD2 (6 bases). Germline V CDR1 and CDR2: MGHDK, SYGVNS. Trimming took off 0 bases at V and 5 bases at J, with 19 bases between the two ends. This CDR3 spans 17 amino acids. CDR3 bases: TGTGCCAGCAGTGAATATTTCCCCGGGAGTATTATTGAGACCCAGTACTTC. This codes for CASSEYFPGSIIETQYF.

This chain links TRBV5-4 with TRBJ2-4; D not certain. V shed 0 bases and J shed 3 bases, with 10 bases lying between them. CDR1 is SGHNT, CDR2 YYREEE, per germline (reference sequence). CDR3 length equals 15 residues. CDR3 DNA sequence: TGTGCCAGCAGCTTGGTTGGGTTCGGCAAAAACATTCAGTACTTC. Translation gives CASSLVGFGKNIQYF. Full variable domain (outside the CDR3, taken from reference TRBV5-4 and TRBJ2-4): ETGVTQSPTHLIKTRGQQVTLRCSSQSGHNTVSWYQQALGQGPQFIFQYYREEENGRGNFPPRFSGLQFPNYSSELNVNALELDDSALYLCASSLVGFGKNIQYFGAGTRLSVL.

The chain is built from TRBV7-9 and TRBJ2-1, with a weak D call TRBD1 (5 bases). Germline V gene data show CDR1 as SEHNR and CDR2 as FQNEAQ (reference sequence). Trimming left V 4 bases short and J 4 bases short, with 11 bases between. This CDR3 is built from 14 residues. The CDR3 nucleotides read TGTGCCAGCAGCTCGGACACTCCTTACAATGAGCAGTTCTTC. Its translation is CASSSDTPYNEQFF.

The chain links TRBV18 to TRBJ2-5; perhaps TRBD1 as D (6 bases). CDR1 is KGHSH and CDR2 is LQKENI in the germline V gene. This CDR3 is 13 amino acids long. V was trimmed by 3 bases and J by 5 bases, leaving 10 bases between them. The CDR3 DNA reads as TGTGCCAGCTCACCGTCTCAGGGGGAGACCCAGTACTTC. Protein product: CASSPSQGETQYF.

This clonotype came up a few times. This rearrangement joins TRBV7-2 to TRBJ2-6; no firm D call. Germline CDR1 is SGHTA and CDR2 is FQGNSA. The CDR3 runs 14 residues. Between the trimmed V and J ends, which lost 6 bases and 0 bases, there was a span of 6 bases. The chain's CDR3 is CASRDVSGANVLTF. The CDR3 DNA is TGTGCCAGCAGAGACGTCTCTGGGGCCAACGTCCTGACTTTC. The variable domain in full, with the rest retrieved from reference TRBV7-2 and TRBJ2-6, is GAGVSQSPSNKVTEKGKDVELRCDPISGHTALYWYRQSLGQGLEFLIYFQGNSAPDKSGLPSDRFSAERTGGSVSTLTIQRTQQEDSAVYLCASRDVSGANVLTFGAGSRLTVL.

This chain's CDR3 is CASSQAGTVADQPQHF. The CDR3 DNA reads TGCGCCAGCAGCCAAGCCGGGACAGTCGCGGATCAGCCCCAGCATTTT. The chain employs TRBV4-1 and TRBJ1-5; 7 bases fit TRBD1. Trimming took 1 base from V and 5 from J; bases not matched to a gene: 8. Germline V CDR1 and CDR2: MGHRA, YSYEKL. The CDR3 runs 16 residues.

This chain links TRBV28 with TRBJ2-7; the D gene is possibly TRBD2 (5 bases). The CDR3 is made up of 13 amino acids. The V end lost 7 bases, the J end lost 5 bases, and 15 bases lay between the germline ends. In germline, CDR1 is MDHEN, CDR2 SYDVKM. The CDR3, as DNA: TGTGCCAGCAACCCGGATAGCGTCCACGAGCAGTACTTC. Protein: CASNPDSVHEQYF. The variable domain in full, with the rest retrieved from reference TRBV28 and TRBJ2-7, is DVKVTQSSRYLVKRTGEKVFLECVQDMDHENMFWYRQDPGLGLRLIYFSYDVKMKEKGDIPEGYSVSREKKERFSLILESASTNQTSMYLCASNPDSVHEQYFGPGTRLTVT.

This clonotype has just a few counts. The CDR3 region is CSVGPLTGSLYGYTF. DNA for the CDR3: TGCAGCGTCGGCCCCCTAACCGGGAGTCTCTATGGCTACACCTTC. The chain joins TRBV29-1 to TRBJ1-2; no definite D call. The V end lost 6 bases, the J end lost 4 bases, and 21 bases lay between the germline ends. The germline CDR1 and CDR2 sequences are SQVTM and ANQGSEA. The CDR3 consists of 15 residues. The entire variable domain, with the rest obtained from reference TRBV29-1 and TRBJ1-2, is as follows: SAVISQKPSRDICQRGTSLTIQCQVDSQVTMMFWYRQQPGQSLTLIATANQGSEATYESGFVIDKFPISRPNLTFSTLTVSNMSPEDSSIYLCSVGPLTGSLYGYTFGSGTRLTVV.

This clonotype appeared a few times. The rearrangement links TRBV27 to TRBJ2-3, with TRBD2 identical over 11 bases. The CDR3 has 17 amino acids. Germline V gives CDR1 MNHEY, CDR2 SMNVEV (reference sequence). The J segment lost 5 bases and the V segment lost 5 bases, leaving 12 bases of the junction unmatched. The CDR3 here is CASSPYDTSGSGDTQYF. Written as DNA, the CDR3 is TGTGCCAGCAGTCCCTATGATACTAGCGGGAGCGGAGATACGCAGTATTTT.

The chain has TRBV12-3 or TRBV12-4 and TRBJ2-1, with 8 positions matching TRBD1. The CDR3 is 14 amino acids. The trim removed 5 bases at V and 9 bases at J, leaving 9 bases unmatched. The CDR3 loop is CASSLRTGSSEQFF. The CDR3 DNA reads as TGTGCCAGCAGTCTCAGGACAGGGAGCAGTGAGCAGTTCTTC.